This TCR beta chain was captured in a study of T cell responses to AZD1222 COVID-19 vaccine. Across the study: Second-dose groups at about 4 or about 12 weeks were pooled. Study-wide results and caveats: Seropositive at baseline were only a handful of AZD1222 recipients.

Method: immunoSEQ multiplex PCR; TCRdb's copy keeps in-frame clones and lacks some. The table lists 150,000 or so clones, roughly 90% of them singletons, with approximately 4.7% in the top ten. From germline, CDR1 is MGHRA and CDR2 YSYEKL. The CDR3 is 15 residues long. V was clipped by 3 bases and J by 8 bases, with 19 bases between them. Of note for this clone: Its matching antigen is unknown.

The source of this sequence is an adult in good health. The sequencing here drew on peripheral blood, taken on day 0 of AZD1222 vaccination. This chain uses TRBV4-1 with TRBJ1-2; D possibly corresponds to TRBD1 (6 bases). In nucleotides, the CDR3 is TGCGCCAGCAGCCAGGGATCCTTACAGGGAGACGGCTACACCTTC. This codes for CASSQGSLQGDGYTF.